This is a list of T cell receptor beta chains from one sample in a study of blood T cell repertoires in COVID-19. TCRdb's copy holds only in-frame clones and misses some; the assay was immunoSEQ multiplex PCR. Here the sample spans around 290,000 clones, around 87% being singletons. The sequencing sample was made of peripheral blood. These receptors were collected from a woman between 50 and 59 years old who had recovered from COVID-19. The CDR3 runs from the conserved cysteine through the conserved F or W. A D gene is named only where the DNA matches it firmly. Size is stated for part of the rows, as once, few or many counts, or as a class when the clone is expanded.

CDR3 DNA | CDR3 protein | D gene | V gene | CDR3 length | clone size | J gene
TGTGCCAGCAGTTACAAAACAGGATTCGGCTCCTACAATGAGCAGTTCTTC | CASSYKTGFGSYNEQFF | - | TRBV2 | 17 | - | TRBJ2-1
TGTGCCTGGAGTGCGGGGGGCAGGAGCAATCAGCCCCAGCATTTT | CAWSAGGRSNQPQHF | - | TRBV30 | 15 | - | TRBJ1-5
TGTGCCACTCTAAATAGGGGAAGTACCGGGGAGCTGTTTTTT | CATLNRGSTGELFF | - | TRBV19 | 14 | - | TRBJ2-2
TGTGCCAGCAGTTTGCAGGGCGAGGGCAATCAGCCCCAGCATTTT | CASSLQGEGNQPQHF | - | TRBV28 | 15 | - | TRBJ1-5
TGTGCCAGCAGCGTACAGGGGGCGCTAGGCGAGCAGTACTTC | CASSVQGALGEQYF | TRBD1 | TRBV9 | 14 | once | TRBJ2-7
TGTGCCAGTAGCCAAATTCACGGAGTGAATGCTGAGCAGTTCTTC | CASSQIHGVNAEQFF | - | TRBV19 | 15 | - | TRBJ2-1
TGTGCCACAAGTCGCCTGAACCCGGGCGCGGCGGGTCTGTACTTC | CATSRLNPGAAGLYF | - | TRBV7-9 | 15 | - | TRBJ2-7
TGTGCCAGCAGCTTAGAGTTGACACCGGACAGGGGGCGGAGGAATACGCAGTATTTT | CASSLELTPDRGRRNTQYF | TRBD1 | TRBV7-8 | 19 | - | TRBJ2-3
TGTGCCAGCAGCCTTGACGACGCGGCGGGCTACACCTTC | CASSLDDAAGYTF | - | TRBV7-9 | 13 | - | TRBJ1-2
TGTGCCAGCAGGAGACAGGGTTTAGAGACCCAGTACTTC | CASRRQGLETQYF | TRBD1 | TRBV6-4 | 13 | - | TRBJ2-5
TGTGCCAGCAGCCCCAGACTAGCGGGAGGTCCCGAGCAGTACTTC | CASSPRLAGGPEQYF | TRBD2 | TRBV7-2 | 15 | few | TRBJ2-7
TGTGCCAGCAGTCAATGGGAGCGGGGCTACACCTTC | CASSQWERGYTF | - | TRBV5-8 | 12 | - | TRBJ1-2
TGTGCCAGCAGCTTAGACGGCTCTGGGGCCAACGTCCTGACTTTC | CASSLDGSGANVLTF | - | TRBV13 | 15 | once | TRBJ2-6
TGTGCCAGCAGCCCAAACCGGGACATTTATGGCTACACCTTC | CASSPNRDIYGYTF | - | TRBV7-8 | 14 | - | TRBJ1-2
TGTGCCAGCAGCCGGTCTGAGGGGAGGAGGGGTGAGCAGTTCTTC | CASSRSEGRRGEQFF | - | TRBV5-6 | 15 | - | TRBJ2-1
TGTGCCAGCCGAACAGGCCAAGAGACCCAGTACTTC | CASRTGQETQYF | - | TRBV6-6 | 12 | - | TRBJ2-5
TGTGCCAGCAGTTATGGGCCGTCGCACTCACCCCTCCACTTT | CASSYGPSHSPLHF | - | TRBV6-2/TRBV6-3 | 14 | - | TRBJ1-6
TGTGCCAGCAGCACAGGACAGGGTTACTCACCCCTCCACTTT | CASSTGQGYSPLHF | TRBD1 | TRBV7-2 | 14 | few | TRBJ1-6
TGTGCCAGCAGCGAACTACGGAGAGAGACCCAGTACTTC | CASSELRRETQYF | - | TRBV7-2 | 13 | once | TRBJ2-5
TGTGCCAGCAGTGCGCCACCGGGACAGGGACCCAACTATGGCTACACCTTC | CASSAPPGQGPNYGYTF | TRBD1 | TRBV28 | 17 | - | TRBJ1-2
TGTGCCAGCTCACCGGGACAGGGTCCCCAGCATTTT | CASSPGQGPQHF | TRBD1 | TRBV18 | 12 | - | TRBJ1-5
TGTGCCAGCTCACCACGGCCTAGCGGGGGGGACACCCCGGGGACCCAGTACTTC | CASSPRPSGGDTPGTQYF | TRBD2 | TRBV18 | 18 | - | TRBJ2-5
TGCAGCGTTGCCCAAACATACGAGCAGTACTTC | CSVAQTYEQYF | - | TRBV29-1 | 11 | - | TRBJ2-7
TGCGCCAGCAGCTCTCAGGGGTGGAACACTGAAGCTTTCTTT | CASSSQGWNTEAFF | - | TRBV5-1 | 14 | - | TRBJ1-1
TGTGCCAGCAGCGACCGGACTAGCGGTTACAATGAGCAGTTCTTC | CASSDRTSGYNEQFF | TRBD2 | TRBV6-6 | 15 | - | TRBJ2-1
TGTGCCAGCAGCCGGGACAGGGAGTCAGATACGCAGTATTTT | CASSRDRESDTQYF | TRBD1 | TRBV7-3 | 14 | few | TRBJ2-3
TGCGCCAGCAGCCAAGAGGTCAGGTCCTACGAGCAGTACTTC | CASSQEVRSYEQYF | - | TRBV4-3 | 14 | - | TRBJ2-7
TGTGCCAGCTCACCACCGCTCGGGACAGGGGATCACAATGAGCAGTTCTTC | CASSPPLGTGDHNEQFF | TRBD1 | TRBV18 | 17 | - | TRBJ2-1
TGTGCCAGCAGCCCAAGGGACAGCATTTATGGCTACACCTTC | CASSPRDSIYGYTF | TRBD1 | TRBV7-2 | 14 | - | TRBJ1-2
TGCGCCAGCACCCCGCGGACTAACACGTTTAGTGGGACCGGGGAGCTGTTTTTT | CASTPRTNTFSGTGELFF | - | TRBV5-1 | 18 | - | TRBJ2-2
TGTGCCATCAGTGATCGAAGGACAGGGGGCACAGATACGCAGTATTTT | CAISDRRTGGTDTQYF | TRBD1 | TRBV10-3 | 16 | - | TRBJ2-3
TGTGCCAGCAGTAACCTCGACAGGGGAGAAGCTTTCTTT | CASSNLDRGEAFF | TRBD1 | TRBV6-5 | 13 | once | TRBJ1-1
TGCGCCAGCAGCCGGACAGGGGGCGATGAAAAACTGTTTTTT | CASSRTGGDEKLFF | TRBD1 | TRBV4-1 | 14 | - | TRBJ1-4